Listed below are T cell receptor beta chains from one sample, sequenced in a study of regulatory T cells in long-lasting Graves disease. TCRdb itself ran the multiplex PCR reads through MiXCR, one entry per CDR3 protein. The sample lists 400,000 to 500,000 distinct CDR3 sequences, 22% seen once, with about an eighth in the top ten. The specimen was peripheral blood mononuclear cells (PBMCs), collected when the disease was refractory, from a patient treated with antithyroid drugs. These receptors all come from a female donor with Graves disease. CDR3s include the opening cysteine and the closing phenylalanine or tryptophan. The D gene is left open where the match is weak. Clone size is stated in some rows and not others, as once, few, many or a class when expanded.

j_call: TRBJ1-1; d_call: TRBD1; clone_size: many; v_call: TRBV7-2; cdr3_nt: TGTGCCAGCAGCCGTGTGACCGGGACAGCTGAAGCTTTCTTT; cdr3_aa: CASSRVTGTAEAFF
j_call: TRBJ1-3; d_call: -; clone_size: -; v_call: TRBV9; cdr3_nt: TGTGCCAGCAGCGTAGGTCCGAGCTCTGGAAACACCATATATTTT; cdr3_aa: CASSVGPSSGNTIYF
j_call: TRBJ2-7; d_call: TRBD1; clone_size: -; v_call: TRBV4-1; cdr3_nt: TGCGCCAGCAGCCACCTGGGACAGGGGTCTCACGAGCAGTACTTC; cdr3_aa: CASSHLGQGSHEQYF
j_call: TRBJ2-2; d_call: TRBD1; clone_size: few; v_call: TRBV6-2/TRBV6-3; cdr3_nt: TGTGCCAGCAGCCCCGGGACAGCCACCGGGGAGCTGTTTTTT; cdr3_aa: CASSPGTATGELFF
j_call: TRBJ1-3; d_call: -; clone_size: few; v_call: TRBV12-3/TRBV12-4; cdr3_nt: TGTGCCAGCAGTACTAGTGGAAACACCATATATTTT; cdr3_aa: CASSTSGNTIYF
j_call: TRBJ1-5; d_call: TRBD1; clone_size: -; v_call: TRBV19; cdr3_nt: TGTGCCAGTATAGCCCGGGACAGGGACGATCAGCCCCAGCATTTT; cdr3_aa: CASIARDRDDQPQHF
j_call: TRBJ1-5; d_call: -; clone_size: few; v_call: TRBV5-1; cdr3_nt: TGCGCCAGCAGCTTAAGCGGGGATAGCAATCAGCCCCAGCATTTT; cdr3_aa: CASSLSGDSNQPQHF
j_call: TRBJ2-7; d_call: TRBD2; clone_size: -; v_call: TRBV20-1; cdr3_nt: TGCAGTGCTAGAGAATTCACTAGCGGGGGACTCTACGAGCAGTACTTC; cdr3_aa: CSAREFTSGGLYEQYF
j_call: TRBJ2-7; d_call: -; clone_size: many; v_call: TRBV28; cdr3_nt: TGTGCCAGCAGTATCGGGACCTCCTACGAGCAGTACTTC; cdr3_aa: CASSIGTSYEQYF
j_call: TRBJ1-1; d_call: -; clone_size: many; v_call: TRBV6-9; cdr3_nt: TGTGCCAGCAGTTACCACAGGGATGGTGAAGCTTTCTTT; cdr3_aa: CASSYHRDGEAFF
j_call: TRBJ2-7; d_call: TRBD2; clone_size: few; v_call: TRBV20-1; cdr3_nt: TGCAGTGCCCCTGCGGGGGGAGGCTACGAGCAGTACTTC; cdr3_aa: CSAPAGGGYEQYF
j_call: TRBJ2-3; d_call: -; clone_size: -; v_call: TRBV27; cdr3_nt: TGTGCCAGCAGTTTGAACCGAGGTTCCACAGATACGCAGTATTTT; cdr3_aa: CASSLNRGSTDTQYF
j_call: TRBJ2-7; d_call: -; clone_size: many; v_call: TRBV11-2; cdr3_nt: TGTGCCAGCAGCTTAGTAGCCACCTACGAGCAGTACTTC; cdr3_aa: CASSLVATYEQYF
j_call: TRBJ2-5; d_call: TRBD2; clone_size: many; v_call: TRBV2; cdr3_nt: TGTGCCAGCAGTGAAGGCCTAGCGGGAGACGTGACCCAGTACTTC; cdr3_aa: CASSEGLAGDVTQYF
j_call: TRBJ1-1; d_call: -; clone_size: -; v_call: TRBV19; cdr3_nt: TGTGCCAGTAGCCAGGGTTCAGGGACTGAAGCTTTCTTT; cdr3_aa: CASSQGSGTEAFF
j_call: TRBJ1-5; d_call: -; clone_size: -; v_call: TRBV30; cdr3_nt: TGTGCCTGGAGTTTGGGCAGAAATCAGCCCCAGCATTTT; cdr3_aa: CAWSLGRNQPQHF
j_call: TRBJ2-3; d_call: -; clone_size: -; v_call: TRBV28; cdr3_nt: TGTGCCAGCAGGCCGACTAGTGCGAGAGATACGCAGTATTTT; cdr3_aa: CASRPTSARDTQYF
j_call: TRBJ1-1; d_call: -; clone_size: many; v_call: TRBV3-1; cdr3_nt: TGTGCCAGCAGCCCCATCGGAGGGGGCACTGAAGCTTTCTTT; cdr3_aa: CASSPIGGGTEAFF
j_call: TRBJ2-2; d_call: -; clone_size: -; v_call: TRBV5-1; cdr3_nt: TGCGCCAGCGCGACGAACACCGGGGAGCTGTTTTTT; cdr3_aa: CASATNTGELFF
j_call: TRBJ2-2; d_call: -; clone_size: many; v_call: TRBV28; cdr3_nt: TGTGCCAGCGGCCTAGGGGAGACAGGATTAACCGGGGAGCTGTTTTTT; cdr3_aa: CASGLGETGLTGELFF
j_call: TRBJ2-7; d_call: -; clone_size: many; v_call: TRBV7-8; cdr3_nt: TGTGCCAGCAGCTTAGGCTCAGTCTACGAGCAGTACTTC; cdr3_aa: CASSLGSVYEQYF
j_call: TRBJ2-2; d_call: TRBD1; clone_size: -; v_call: TRBV30; cdr3_nt: TGTGCCTGGCGGACAGGGCCCAACACCGGGGAGCTGTTTTTT; cdr3_aa: CAWRTGPNTGELFF
j_call: TRBJ1-4; d_call: TRBD1; clone_size: -; v_call: TRBV19; cdr3_nt: TGTGCCAGTAGTACAACCGGGACAGCTAATGAAAAACTGTTTTTT; cdr3_aa: CASSTTGTANEKLFF
j_call: TRBJ1-1; d_call: -; clone_size: many; v_call: TRBV29-1; cdr3_nt: TGCAGCGTTGGATCATGGGGGAAGGGCAACACTGAAGCTTTCTTT; cdr3_aa: CSVGSWGKGNTEAFF
j_call: TRBJ2-5; d_call: -; clone_size: -; v_call: TRBV3-1; cdr3_nt: TGTGCCAGCAGTGTAGTCCATAGCGCCTCCAAGACGGAGACCCAGTACTTC; cdr3_aa: CASSVVHSASKTETQYF
j_call: TRBJ1-2; d_call: -; clone_size: many; v_call: TRBV2; cdr3_nt: TGTGCCAGCGTGAGGGTGGGCTACACCTTC; cdr3_aa: CASVRVGYTF
j_call: TRBJ1-2; d_call: TRBD1; clone_size: many; v_call: TRBV19; cdr3_nt: TGTGCCAGTAGTACGGACAGGGACTTAGGCTATGGCTACACCTTC; cdr3_aa: CASSTDRDLGYGYTF
j_call: TRBJ1-6; d_call: -; clone_size: many; v_call: TRBV28; cdr3_nt: TGTGCCAGCAGTTTTCGAGGGAGAAATTCACCCCTCCACTTT; cdr3_aa: CASSFRGRNSPLHF
j_call: TRBJ2-4; d_call: -; clone_size: few; v_call: TRBV19; cdr3_nt: TGTGCCAGTAGTTTCCAGGCCAAAAACATTCAGTACTTC; cdr3_aa: CASSFQAKNIQYF
j_call: TRBJ1-4; d_call: -; clone_size: many; v_call: TRBV29-1; cdr3_nt: TGCAGCGTCATGGTCCACCAGAGGTCCAATGAAAAACTGTTTTTT; cdr3_aa: CSVMVHQRSNEKLFF
j_call: TRBJ1-2; d_call: TRBD1; clone_size: few; v_call: TRBV28; cdr3_nt: TGTGCCAGCAGTGCCTCCGGGACAGGGTACTATGGCTACACCTTC; cdr3_aa: CASSASGTGYYGYTF
j_call: TRBJ2-7; d_call: TRBD1; clone_size: many; v_call: TRBV2; cdr3_nt: TGTGCCAGCAGGAGGGGGACAGGGAGCTCCTACGAGCAGTACTTC; cdr3_aa: CASRRGTGSSYEQYF
j_call: TRBJ1-5; d_call: TRBD1; clone_size: many; v_call: TRBV10-3; cdr3_nt: TGTGCCATCAGTGACGGGACAGGGGCGAGTCAGCCCCAGCATTTT; cdr3_aa: CAISDGTGASQPQHF
j_call: TRBJ2-7; d_call: -; clone_size: many; v_call: TRBV28; cdr3_nt: TGTGCCAGCATTCGGCAGGGATTCTCCTACGAGCAGTACTTC; cdr3_aa: CASIRQGFSYEQYF
j_call: TRBJ2-2; d_call: TRBD2; clone_size: many; v_call: TRBV12-3/TRBV12-4; cdr3_nt: TGTGCCAGCAGTTTCGTAGCGGGACACGGGGAGCTGTTTTTT; cdr3_aa: CASSFVAGHGELFF
j_call: TRBJ2-2; d_call: TRBD2; clone_size: many; v_call: TRBV7-8; cdr3_nt: TGTGCCAGCAGCTTCCCTAGCGGGAGCGTAAACACCGGGGAGCTGTTTTTT; cdr3_aa: CASSFPSGSVNTGELFF
j_call: TRBJ2-6; d_call: -; clone_size: many; v_call: TRBV11-2; cdr3_nt: TGTGCCGGTTCAACTGGGGCCAACGTCCTGACTTTC; cdr3_aa: CAGSTGANVLTF
j_call: TRBJ1-5; d_call: TRBD1; clone_size: few; v_call: TRBV19; cdr3_nt: TGTGCCAGTAGTACGACAGGGGGCTTGGATCAGCCCCAGCATTTT; cdr3_aa: CASSTTGGLDQPQHF
j_call: TRBJ2-5; d_call: -; clone_size: few; v_call: TRBV7-6; cdr3_nt: TGTGCCAGCAGCGAGCGGAGGGAGACCCAGTACTTC; cdr3_aa: CASSERRETQYF
j_call: TRBJ1-5; d_call: -; clone_size: many; v_call: TRBV5-6; cdr3_nt: TGTGCCAGCAGCCCATGGGTCCGGACAGATAGCAATCAGCCCCAGCATTTT; cdr3_aa: CASSPWVRTDSNQPQHF
j_call: TRBJ1-1; d_call: TRBD1; clone_size: many; v_call: TRBV6-2/TRBV6-3; cdr3_nt: TGTGCCAGCAGTTACCCCAGGGGGAGGATGAACACTGAAGCTTTCTTT; cdr3_aa: CASSYPRGRMNTEAFF
j_call: TRBJ1-5; d_call: TRBD1; clone_size: many; v_call: TRBV28; cdr3_nt: TGTGCCAGCAGGGATTTTGACAGGGGGCAGGGACAGCCCCAGCATTTT; cdr3_aa: CASRDFDRGQGQPQHF
j_call: TRBJ2-7; d_call: TRBD2; clone_size: few; v_call: TRBV10-2; cdr3_nt: TGCGCCAGCAGCCGGACTAGCGGGAGGCCGGGGGCTGGCGAGCAGTACTTC; cdr3_aa: CASSRTSGRPGAGEQYF
j_call: TRBJ2-1; d_call: -; clone_size: many; v_call: TRBV11-3; cdr3_nt: TGTGCCAGCAGCTGGTCGGCGGGCAATACGTACAATGAGCAGTTCTTC; cdr3_aa: CASSWSAGNTYNEQFF
j_call: TRBJ1-1; d_call: -; clone_size: -; v_call: TRBV19; cdr3_nt: TGTGCCAGTAGTATAGGGCGGGAGGGAAGGGCTGAAGCTTTCTTT; cdr3_aa: CASSIGREGRAEAFF
j_call: TRBJ1-1; d_call: -; clone_size: few; v_call: TRBV18; cdr3_nt: TGTGCCAGCTCAATTGGATCCGGAGTTGAAGCTTTCTTT; cdr3_aa: CASSIGSGVEAFF
j_call: TRBJ2-1; d_call: -; clone_size: few; v_call: TRBV12-3/TRBV12-4; cdr3_nt: TGTGCCAGCAGCCAATTGACGGCTATCAATGAGCAGTTCTTC; cdr3_aa: CASSQLTAINEQFF
j_call: TRBJ2-5; d_call: -; clone_size: many; v_call: TRBV20-1; cdr3_nt: TGCAGTGCTAATCGGCCTATGGGGGGGACCCAGTACTTC; cdr3_aa: CSANRPMGGTQYF
j_call: TRBJ2-5; d_call: -; clone_size: few; v_call: TRBV20-1; cdr3_nt: TGCAGTGCCATAGGCAGCCAAGAGACCCAGTACTTC; cdr3_aa: CSAIGSQETQYF
j_call: TRBJ2-1; d_call: -; clone_size: few; v_call: TRBV25-1; cdr3_nt: TGTGCCAGCAGCACCGTGGGGTTCTACAATGAGCAGTTCTTC; cdr3_aa: CASSTVGFYNEQFF
j_call: TRBJ1-1; d_call: -; clone_size: many; v_call: TRBV28; cdr3_nt: TGTGCCAGCAGCTTGAGAGGGAGAAACACTGAAGCTTTCTTT; cdr3_aa: CASSLRGRNTEAFF
j_call: TRBJ2-7; d_call: TRBD1; clone_size: few; v_call: TRBV7-3; cdr3_nt: TGTGCCAGCAGCCGAACCCGACAGGGAACGTCCGAGCAGTACTTC; cdr3_aa: CASSRTRQGTSEQYF
j_call: TRBJ1-5; d_call: TRBD1; clone_size: many; v_call: TRBV30; cdr3_nt: TGTGCCTGGAGTGTACCAGGGGGTCAGCCCCAGCATTTT; cdr3_aa: CAWSVPGGQPQHF
j_call: TRBJ2-4; d_call: TRBD1; clone_size: many; v_call: TRBV24-1; cdr3_nt: TGTGCCACCAGTGATTGGGGACAGGGGACCAAAAACATTCAGTACTTC; cdr3_aa: CATSDWGQGTKNIQYF
j_call: TRBJ2-3; d_call: -; clone_size: few; v_call: TRBV28; cdr3_nt: TGTGCCAGCAGTCCAAGGACCGGCACAGATACGCAGTATTTT; cdr3_aa: CASSPRTGTDTQYF
j_call: TRBJ1-4; d_call: TRBD1; clone_size: many; v_call: TRBV7-2; cdr3_nt: TGTGCCAGCAGCCGGGACAGCGGAACTAATGAAAAACTGTTTTTT; cdr3_aa: CASSRDSGTNEKLFF